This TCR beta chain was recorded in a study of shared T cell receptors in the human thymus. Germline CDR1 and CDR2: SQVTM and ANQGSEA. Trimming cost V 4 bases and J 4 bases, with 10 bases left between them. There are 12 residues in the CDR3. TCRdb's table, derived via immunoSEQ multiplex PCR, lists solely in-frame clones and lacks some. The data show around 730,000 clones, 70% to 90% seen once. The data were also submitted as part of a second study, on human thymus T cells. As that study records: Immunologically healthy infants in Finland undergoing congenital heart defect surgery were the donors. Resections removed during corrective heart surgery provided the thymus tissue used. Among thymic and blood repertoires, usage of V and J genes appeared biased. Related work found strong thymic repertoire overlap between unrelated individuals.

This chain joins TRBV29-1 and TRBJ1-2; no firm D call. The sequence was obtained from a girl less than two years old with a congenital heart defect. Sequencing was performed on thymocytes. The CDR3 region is CSVVAPPYGYTF. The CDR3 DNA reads TGCAGCGTTGTAGCCCCCCCCTATGGCTACACCTTC. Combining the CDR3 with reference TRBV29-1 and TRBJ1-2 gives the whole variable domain SAVISQKPSRDICQRGTSLTIQCQVDSQVTMMFWYRQQPGQSLTLIATANQGSEATYESGFVIDKFPISRPNLTFSTLTVSNMSPEDSSIYLCSVVAPPYGYTFGSGTRLTVV.